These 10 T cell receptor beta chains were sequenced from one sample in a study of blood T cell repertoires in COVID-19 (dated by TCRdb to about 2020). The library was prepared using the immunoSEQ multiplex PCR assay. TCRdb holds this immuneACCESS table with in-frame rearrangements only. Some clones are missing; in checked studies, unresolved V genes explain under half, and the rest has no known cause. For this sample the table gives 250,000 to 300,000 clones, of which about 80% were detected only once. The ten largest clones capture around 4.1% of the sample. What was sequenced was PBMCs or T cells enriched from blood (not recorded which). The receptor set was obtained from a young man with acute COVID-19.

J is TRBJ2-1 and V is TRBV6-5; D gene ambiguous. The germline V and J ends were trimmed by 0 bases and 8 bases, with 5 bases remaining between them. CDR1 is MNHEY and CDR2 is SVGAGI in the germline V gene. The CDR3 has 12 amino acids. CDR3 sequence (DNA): TGTGCCAGCAGTTACTCGTATCATGAGCAGTTCTTC. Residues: CASSYSYHEQFF.

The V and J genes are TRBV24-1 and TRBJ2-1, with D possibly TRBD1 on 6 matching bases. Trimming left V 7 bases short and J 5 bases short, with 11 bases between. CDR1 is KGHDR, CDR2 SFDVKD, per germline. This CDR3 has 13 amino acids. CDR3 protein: CATSPGHNNEQFF. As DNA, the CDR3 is TGTGCCACCAGCCCGGGACATAACAATGAGCAGTTCTTC.

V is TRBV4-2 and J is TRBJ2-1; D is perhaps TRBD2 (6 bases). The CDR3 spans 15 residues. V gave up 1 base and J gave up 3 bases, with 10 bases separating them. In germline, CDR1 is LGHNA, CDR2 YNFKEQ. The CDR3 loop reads CASSQGDSSYNEQFF. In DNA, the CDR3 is TGTGCCAGCAGCCAAGGGGACTCAAGCTACAATGAGCAGTTCTTC.

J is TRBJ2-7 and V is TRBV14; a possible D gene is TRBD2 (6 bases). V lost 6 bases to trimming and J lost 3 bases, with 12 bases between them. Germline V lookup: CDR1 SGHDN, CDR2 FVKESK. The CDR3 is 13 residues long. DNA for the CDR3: TGTGCCAGCAGTCTGACTAGTTACTACGAGCAGTACGTC. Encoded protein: CASSLTSYYEQYV.

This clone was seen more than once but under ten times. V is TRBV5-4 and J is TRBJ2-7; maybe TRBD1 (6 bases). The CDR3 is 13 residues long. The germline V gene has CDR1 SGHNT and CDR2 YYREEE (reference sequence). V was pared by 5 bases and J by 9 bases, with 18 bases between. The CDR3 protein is CASSLTGSPGQYV. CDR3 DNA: TGTGCCAGCAGTTTGACAGGTAGCCCTGGGCAGTACGTC.

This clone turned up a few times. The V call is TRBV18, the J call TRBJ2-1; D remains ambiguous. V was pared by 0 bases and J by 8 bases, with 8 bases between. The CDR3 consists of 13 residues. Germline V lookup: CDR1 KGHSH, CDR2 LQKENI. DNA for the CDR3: TGTGCCAGCTCACCACCTATCCGGGATGAGCAGTTCTTC. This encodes CASSPPIRDEQFF.

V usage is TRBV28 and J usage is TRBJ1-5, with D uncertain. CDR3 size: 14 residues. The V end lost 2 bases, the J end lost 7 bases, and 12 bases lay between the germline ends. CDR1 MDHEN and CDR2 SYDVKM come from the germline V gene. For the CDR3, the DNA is TGTGCCAGCAGTTTAGGACGGACGGGACAGCCCCAGCATTTT. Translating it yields CASSLGRTGQPQHF.

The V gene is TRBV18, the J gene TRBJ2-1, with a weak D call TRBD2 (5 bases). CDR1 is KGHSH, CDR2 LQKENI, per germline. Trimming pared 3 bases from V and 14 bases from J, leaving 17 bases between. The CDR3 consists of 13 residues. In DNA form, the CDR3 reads TGTGCCAGCTCACCCAAACTAGATTCGACAAAGTTCTTC. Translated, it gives CASSPKLDSTKFF.

CDR3 sequence reads: CATRSGYNEQFF. The CDR3 DNA reads as TGTGCCACCCGTTCGGGGTACAATGAGCAGTTCTTC. J is TRBJ2-1 and V is TRBV21-1; TRBD2 is the table's D call, not checked against the DNA. TRBV21-1 is given as a pseudogene. The CDR3 loop spans 12 amino acids.

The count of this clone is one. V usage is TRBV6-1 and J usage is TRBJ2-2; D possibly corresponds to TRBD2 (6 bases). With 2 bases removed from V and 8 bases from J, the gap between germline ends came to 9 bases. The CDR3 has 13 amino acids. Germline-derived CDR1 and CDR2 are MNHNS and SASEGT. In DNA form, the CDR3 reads TGTGCCAGCAGTGAATTTGGACTAGGGGAGCTGTTTTTT. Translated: CASSEFGLGELFF.